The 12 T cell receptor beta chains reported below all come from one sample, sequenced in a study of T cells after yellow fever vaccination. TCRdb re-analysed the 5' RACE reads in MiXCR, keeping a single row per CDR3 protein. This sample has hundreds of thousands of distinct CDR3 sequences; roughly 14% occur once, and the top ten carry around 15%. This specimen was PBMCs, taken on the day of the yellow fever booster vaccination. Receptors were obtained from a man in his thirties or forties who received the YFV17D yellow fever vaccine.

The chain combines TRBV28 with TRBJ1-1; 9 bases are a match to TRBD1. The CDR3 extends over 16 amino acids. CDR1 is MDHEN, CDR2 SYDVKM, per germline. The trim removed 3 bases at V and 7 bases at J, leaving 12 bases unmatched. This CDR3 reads CASSFPQGAPGGEAFF. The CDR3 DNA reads TGTGCCAGCAGTTTCCCACAGGGGGCACCAGGGGGTGAAGCTTTCTTT.

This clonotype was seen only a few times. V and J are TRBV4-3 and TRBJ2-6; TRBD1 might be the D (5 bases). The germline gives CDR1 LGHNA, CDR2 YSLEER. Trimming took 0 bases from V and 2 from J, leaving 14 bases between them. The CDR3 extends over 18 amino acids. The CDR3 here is CASSQDLRTGTGANVLTF. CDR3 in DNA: TGCGCCAGCAGCCAAGATCTACGCACAGGTACTGGGGCCAACGTCCTGACTTTC.

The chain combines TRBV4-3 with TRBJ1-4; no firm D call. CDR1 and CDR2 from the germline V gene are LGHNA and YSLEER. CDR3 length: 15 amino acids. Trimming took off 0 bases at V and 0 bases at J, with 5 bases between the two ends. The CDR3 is CASSQEAATNEKLFF. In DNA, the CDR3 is TGCGCCAGCAGCCAAGAGGCCGCAACTAATGAAAAACTGTTTTTT.

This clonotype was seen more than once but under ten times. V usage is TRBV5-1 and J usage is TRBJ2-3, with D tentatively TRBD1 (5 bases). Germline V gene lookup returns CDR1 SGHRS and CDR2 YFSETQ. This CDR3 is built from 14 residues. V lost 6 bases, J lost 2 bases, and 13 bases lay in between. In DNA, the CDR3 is TGCGCCAGCACTTTCAGGGCCCCCACAGATACGCAGTATTTT. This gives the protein CASTFRAPTDTQYF.

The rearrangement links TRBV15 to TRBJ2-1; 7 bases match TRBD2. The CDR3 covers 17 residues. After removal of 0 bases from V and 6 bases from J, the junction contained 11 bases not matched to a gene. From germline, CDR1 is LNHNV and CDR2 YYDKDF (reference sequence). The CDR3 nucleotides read TGTGCCACCAGCAGAGATAGGGGTAGCGGGCTGATCAATGAGCAGTTCTTC. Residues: CATSRDRGSGLINEQFF.

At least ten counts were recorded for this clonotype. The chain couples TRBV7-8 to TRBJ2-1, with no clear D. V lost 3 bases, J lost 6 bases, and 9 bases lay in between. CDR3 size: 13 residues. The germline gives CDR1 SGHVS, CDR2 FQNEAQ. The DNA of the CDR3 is TGTGCCAGCAGCTTGTGGGTAGGCAATGAGCAGTTCTTC. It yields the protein CASSLWVGNEQFF.

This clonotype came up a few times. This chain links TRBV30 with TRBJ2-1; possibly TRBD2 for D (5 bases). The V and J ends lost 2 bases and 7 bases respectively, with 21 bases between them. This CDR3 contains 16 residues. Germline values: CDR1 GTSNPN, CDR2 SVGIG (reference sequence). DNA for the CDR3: TGTGCCTGGAGTCATCCCCGTAGCGCTGCAACTAATGAGCAGTTCTTC. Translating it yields CAWSHPRSAATNEQFF.

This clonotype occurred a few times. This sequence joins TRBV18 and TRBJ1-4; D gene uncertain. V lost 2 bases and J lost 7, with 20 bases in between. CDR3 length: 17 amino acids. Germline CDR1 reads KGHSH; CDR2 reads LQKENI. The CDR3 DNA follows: TGTGCCAGCTCACCATTTCGGTCCTCACCCTCGCCTGAAAAACTGTTTTTT. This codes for CASSPFRSSPSPEKLFF. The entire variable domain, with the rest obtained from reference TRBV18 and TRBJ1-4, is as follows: NAGVMQNPRHLVRRRGQEARLRCSPMKGHSHVYWYRQLPEEGLKFMVYLQKENIIDESGMPKERFSAEFPKEGPSILRIQQVVRGDSAAYFCASSPFRSSPSPEKLFFGSGTQLSVL.

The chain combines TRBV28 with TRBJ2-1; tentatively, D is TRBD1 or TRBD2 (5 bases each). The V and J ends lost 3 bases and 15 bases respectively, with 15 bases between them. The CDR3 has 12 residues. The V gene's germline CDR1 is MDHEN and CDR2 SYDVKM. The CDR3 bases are TGTGCCAGCAGTTTCCTGACGGGACCTGGGTTCTTC. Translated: CASSFLTGPGFF.

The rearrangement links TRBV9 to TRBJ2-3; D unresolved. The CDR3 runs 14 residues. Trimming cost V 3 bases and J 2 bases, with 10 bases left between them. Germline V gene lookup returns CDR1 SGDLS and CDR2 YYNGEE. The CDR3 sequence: CASSAGLNTDTQYF. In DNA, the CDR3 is TGTGCCAGCAGCGCAGGTTTAAACACAGATACGCAGTATTTT.

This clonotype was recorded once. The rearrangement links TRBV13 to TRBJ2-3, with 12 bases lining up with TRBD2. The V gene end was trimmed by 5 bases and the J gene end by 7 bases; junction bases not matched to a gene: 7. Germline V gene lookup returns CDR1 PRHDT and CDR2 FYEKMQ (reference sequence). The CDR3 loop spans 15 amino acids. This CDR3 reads CASSPGTSGFHTQYF. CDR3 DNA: TGTGCCAGCAGCCCGGGGACTAGCGGGTTTCATACGCAGTATTTT.

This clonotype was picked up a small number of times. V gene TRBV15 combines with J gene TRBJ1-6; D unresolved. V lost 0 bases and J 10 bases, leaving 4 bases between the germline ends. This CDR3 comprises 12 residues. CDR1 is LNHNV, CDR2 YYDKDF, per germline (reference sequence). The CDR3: CATSRDGSPLHF. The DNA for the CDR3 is TGTGCCACCAGCAGAGATGGATCACCCCTCCACTTT.